This T cell receptor beta chain was retrieved from a study of blood T cells in healthy people across ages. Study-level results: There was no known CMV status for donors, so expanded clonotype changes were possibly confounded. TCR beta diversity was tightly associated with the proportion of naive T cells.

Every donor contributed about 10 milliliters of peripheral blood by blood draw. As for this clonotype: Its antigen is still unknown. The junction shows a germline mismatch at one end, possibly a read error.

Primers used in a second PCR of about 6 to 11 cycles were a sample-barcoded 5' primer and a J-beta primer mix. CDR3-containing paired-end reads numbered at least 3 million in each sample. TCRdb independently ran MiXCR on the 5' RACE reads; one entry per CDR3 protein. The data hold almost 1 million distinct CDR3 sequences, with 51% observed a single time. This CDR3 has 20 residues. The sequencing sample was made of blood. The rearrangement links TRBV12-3 or TRBV12-4 to TRBJ2-1, with 14 bases identical to TRBD2. This TCR was recovered from a woman aged 55 to 70 in good health. The CDR3 loop is CASSKPKGLAGASSHNEQFF. DNA for the CDR3: TGTGCCAGCAGTAAACCAAAGGGACTAGCGGGAGCTAGCTCCCACAATGAGCAGTTCTTC.